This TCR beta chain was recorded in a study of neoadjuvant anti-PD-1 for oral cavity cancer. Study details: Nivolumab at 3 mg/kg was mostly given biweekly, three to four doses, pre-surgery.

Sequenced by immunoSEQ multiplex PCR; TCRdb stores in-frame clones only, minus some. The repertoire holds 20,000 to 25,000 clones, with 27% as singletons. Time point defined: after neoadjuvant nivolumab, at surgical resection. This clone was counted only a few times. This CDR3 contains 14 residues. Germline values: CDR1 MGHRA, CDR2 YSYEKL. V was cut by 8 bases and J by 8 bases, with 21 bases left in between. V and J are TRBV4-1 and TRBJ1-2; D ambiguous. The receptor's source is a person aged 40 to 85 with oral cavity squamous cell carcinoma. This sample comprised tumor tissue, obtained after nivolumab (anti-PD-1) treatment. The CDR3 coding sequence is TGCGCCAGCTCGGCGGGGTTCCCCCCCCGGGGCTACACCTTC. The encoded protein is CASSAGFPPRGYTF.